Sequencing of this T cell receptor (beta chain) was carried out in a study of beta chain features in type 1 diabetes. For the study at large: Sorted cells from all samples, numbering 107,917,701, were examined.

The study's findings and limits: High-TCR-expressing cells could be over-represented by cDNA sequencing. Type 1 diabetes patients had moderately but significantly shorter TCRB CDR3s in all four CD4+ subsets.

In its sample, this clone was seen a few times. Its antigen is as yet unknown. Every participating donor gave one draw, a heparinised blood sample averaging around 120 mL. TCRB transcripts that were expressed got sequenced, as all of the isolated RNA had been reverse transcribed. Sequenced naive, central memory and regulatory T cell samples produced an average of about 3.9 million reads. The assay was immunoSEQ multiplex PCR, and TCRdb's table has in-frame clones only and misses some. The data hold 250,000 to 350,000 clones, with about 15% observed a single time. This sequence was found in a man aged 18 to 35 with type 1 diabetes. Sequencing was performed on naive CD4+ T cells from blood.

The CDR3 loop is CASTRNTGELFF. The DNA for the CDR3 is TGTGCCAGCACTAGAAACACCGGGGAGCTGTTTTTT. The chain carries TRBV28 and TRBJ2-2; D is unclear. The V end lost 7 bases, the J end lost 2 bases, and 5 bases lay between the germline ends. Germline assignment: CDR1 MDHEN and CDR2 SYDVKM. The CDR3 contains 12 residues.